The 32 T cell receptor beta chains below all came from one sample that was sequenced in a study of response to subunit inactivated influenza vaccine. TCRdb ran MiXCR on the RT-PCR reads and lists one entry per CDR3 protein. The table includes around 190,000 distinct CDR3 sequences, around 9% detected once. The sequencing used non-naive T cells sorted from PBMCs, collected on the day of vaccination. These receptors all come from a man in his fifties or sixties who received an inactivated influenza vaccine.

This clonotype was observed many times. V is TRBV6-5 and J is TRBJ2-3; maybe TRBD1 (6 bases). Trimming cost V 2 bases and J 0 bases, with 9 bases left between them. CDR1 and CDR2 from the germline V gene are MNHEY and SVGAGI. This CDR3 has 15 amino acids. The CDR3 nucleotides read TGTGCCAGCAGTTACGGTGGGGGCAGCACAGATACGCAGTATTTT. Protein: CASSYGGGSTDTQYF.

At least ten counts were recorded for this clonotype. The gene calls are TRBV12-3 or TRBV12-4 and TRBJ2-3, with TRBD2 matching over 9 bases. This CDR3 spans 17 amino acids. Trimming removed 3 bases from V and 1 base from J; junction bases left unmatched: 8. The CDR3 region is CASSFELAGSGTDTQYF. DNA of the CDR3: TGTGCCAGCAGTTTTGAGCTAGCGGGGTCAGGCACAGATACGCAGTATTTT.

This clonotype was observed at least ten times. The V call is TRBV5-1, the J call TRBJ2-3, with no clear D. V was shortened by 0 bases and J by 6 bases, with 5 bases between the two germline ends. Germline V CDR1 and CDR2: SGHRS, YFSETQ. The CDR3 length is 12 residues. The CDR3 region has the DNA TGCGCCAGCAGCTTGGCAGGTGATACGCAGTATTTT. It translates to CASSLAGDTQYF.

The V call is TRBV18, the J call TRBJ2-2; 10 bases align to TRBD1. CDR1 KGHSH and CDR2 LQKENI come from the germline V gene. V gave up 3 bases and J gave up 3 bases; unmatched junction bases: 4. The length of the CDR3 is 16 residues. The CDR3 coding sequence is TGTGCCAGCTCACCTAGAGGGACAGGGGACACCGGGGAGCTGTTTTTT. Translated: CASSPRGTGDTGELFF.

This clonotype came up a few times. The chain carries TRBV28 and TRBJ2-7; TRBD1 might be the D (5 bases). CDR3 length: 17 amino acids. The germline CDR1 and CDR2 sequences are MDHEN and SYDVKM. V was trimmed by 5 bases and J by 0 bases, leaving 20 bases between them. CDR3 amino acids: CASSPLTLGVDSYEQYF. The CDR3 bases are TGTGCCAGCAGTCCTTTAACTTTAGGGGTGGACTCCTACGAGCAGTACTTC. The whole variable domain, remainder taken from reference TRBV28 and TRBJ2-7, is DVKVTQSSRYLVKRTGEKVFLECVQDMDHENMFWYRQDPGLGLRLIYFSYDVKMKEKGDIPEGYSVSREKKERFSLILESASTNQTSMYLCASSPLTLGVDSYEQYFGPGTRLTVT.

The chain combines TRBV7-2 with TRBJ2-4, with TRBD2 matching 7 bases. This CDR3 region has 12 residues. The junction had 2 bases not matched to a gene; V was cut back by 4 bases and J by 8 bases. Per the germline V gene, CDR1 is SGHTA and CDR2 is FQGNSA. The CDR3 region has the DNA TGTGCCAGCAGCTCGGGAGGCTACATTCAGTACTTC. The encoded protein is CASSSGGYIQYF.

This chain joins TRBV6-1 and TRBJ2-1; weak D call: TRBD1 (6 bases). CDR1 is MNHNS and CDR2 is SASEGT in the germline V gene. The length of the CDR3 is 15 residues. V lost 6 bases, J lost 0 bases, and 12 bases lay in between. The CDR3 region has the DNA TGTGCCAGCAGAGGTGGGGGCAGCTCCTACAATGAGCAGTTCTTC. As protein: CASRGGGSSYNEQFF.

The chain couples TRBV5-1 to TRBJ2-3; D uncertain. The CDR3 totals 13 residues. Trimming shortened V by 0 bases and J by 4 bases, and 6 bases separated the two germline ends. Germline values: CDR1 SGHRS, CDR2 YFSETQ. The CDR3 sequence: CASSLATADTQYF. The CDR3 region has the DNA TGCGCCAGCAGCTTGGCTACCGCAGATACGCAGTATTTT.

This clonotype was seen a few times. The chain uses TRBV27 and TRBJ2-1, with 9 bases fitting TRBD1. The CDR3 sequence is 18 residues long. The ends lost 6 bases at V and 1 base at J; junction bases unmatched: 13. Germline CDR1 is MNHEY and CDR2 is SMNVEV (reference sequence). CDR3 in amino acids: CASRITYRGRLSYNEQFF. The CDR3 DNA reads TGTGCCAGCAGGATCACGTACAGGGGGCGATTGTCCTACAATGAGCAGTTCTTC.

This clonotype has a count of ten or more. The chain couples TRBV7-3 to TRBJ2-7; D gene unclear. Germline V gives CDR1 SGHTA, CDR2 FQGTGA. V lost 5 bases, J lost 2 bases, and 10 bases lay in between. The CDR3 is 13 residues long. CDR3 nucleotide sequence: TGTGCCAGCAGCCCCACCAGGACCTACGAGCAGTACTTC. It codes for CASSPTRTYEQYF.

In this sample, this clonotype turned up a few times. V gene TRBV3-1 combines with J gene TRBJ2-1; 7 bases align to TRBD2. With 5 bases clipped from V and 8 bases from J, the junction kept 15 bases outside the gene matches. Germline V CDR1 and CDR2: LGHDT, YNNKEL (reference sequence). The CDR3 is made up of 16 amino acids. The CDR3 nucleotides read TGTGCCAGCAGCTCCATCGGGCGGGGGACCAACTATGAGCAGTTCTTC. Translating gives CASSSIGRGTNYEQFF.

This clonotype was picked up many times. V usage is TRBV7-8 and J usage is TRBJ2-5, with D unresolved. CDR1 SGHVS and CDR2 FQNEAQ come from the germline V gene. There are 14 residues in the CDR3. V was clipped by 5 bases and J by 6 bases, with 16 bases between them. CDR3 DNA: TGTGCCAGCAGCCCCCTAGACCGGTTTCAGACCCAGTACTTC. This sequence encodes CASSPLDRFQTQYF.

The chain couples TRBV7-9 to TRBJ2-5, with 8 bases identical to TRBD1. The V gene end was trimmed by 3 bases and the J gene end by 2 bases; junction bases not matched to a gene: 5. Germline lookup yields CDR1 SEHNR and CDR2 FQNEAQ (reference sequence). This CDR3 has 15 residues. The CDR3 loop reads CASSFAHRGQETQYF. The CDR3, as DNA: TGTGCCAGCAGCTTCGCCCACAGGGGGCAAGAGACCCAGTACTTC.

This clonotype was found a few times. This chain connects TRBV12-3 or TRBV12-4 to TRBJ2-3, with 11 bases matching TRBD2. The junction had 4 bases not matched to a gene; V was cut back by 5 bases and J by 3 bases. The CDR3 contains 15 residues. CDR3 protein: CASSTSGRRTDTQYF. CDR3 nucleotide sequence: TGTGCCAGCAGTACTAGCGGGAGAAGGACAGATACGCAGTATTTT.

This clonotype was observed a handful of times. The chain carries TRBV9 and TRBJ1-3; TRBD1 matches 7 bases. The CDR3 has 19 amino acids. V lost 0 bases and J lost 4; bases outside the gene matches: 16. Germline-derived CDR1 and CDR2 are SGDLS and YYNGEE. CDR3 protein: CASSVGLMDRPRKGNTIYF. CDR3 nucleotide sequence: TGTGCCAGCAGCGTAGGATTAATGGACAGGCCGAGAAAGGGAAACACCATATATTTT. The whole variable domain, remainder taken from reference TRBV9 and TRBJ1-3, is DSGVTQTPKHLITATGQRVTLRCSPRSGDLSVYWYQQSLDQGLQFLIQYYNGEERAKGNILERFSAQQFPDLHSELNLSSLELGDSALYFCASSVGLMDRPRKGNTIYFGEGSWLTVV.

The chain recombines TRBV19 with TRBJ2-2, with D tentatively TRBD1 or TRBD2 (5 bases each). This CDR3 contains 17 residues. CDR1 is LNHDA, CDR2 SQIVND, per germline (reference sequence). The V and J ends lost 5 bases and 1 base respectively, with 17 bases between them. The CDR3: CASSPNRGAGNTGELFF. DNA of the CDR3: TGTGCCAGTAGTCCAAATAGGGGCGCGGGGAACACCGGGGAGCTGTTTTTT. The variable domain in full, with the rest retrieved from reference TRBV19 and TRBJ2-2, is DGGITQSPKYLFRKEGQNVTLSCEQNLNHDAMYWYRQDPGQGLRLIYYSQIVNDFQKGDIAEGYSVSREKKESFPLTVTSAQKNPTAFYLCASSPNRGAGNTGELFFGEGSRLTVL.

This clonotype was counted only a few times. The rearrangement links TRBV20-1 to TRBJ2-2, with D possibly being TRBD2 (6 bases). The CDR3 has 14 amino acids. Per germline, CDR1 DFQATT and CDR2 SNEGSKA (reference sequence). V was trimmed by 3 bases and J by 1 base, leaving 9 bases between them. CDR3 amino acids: CSARRDLNTGELFF. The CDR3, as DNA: TGCAGTGCTAGGAGGGACTTGAACACCGGGGAGCTGTTTTTT.

The CDR3 here is CASSQAWAGGAYEQYF. DNA of the CDR3: TGTGCCAGCAGCCAAGCGTGGGCAGGGGGGGCCTACGAGCAGTACTTC. The chain is built from TRBV3-1 and TRBJ2-7, with D tentatively TRBD1 or TRBD2 (7 bases each). This CDR3 region has 16 residues. Germline CDR1 and CDR2: LGHDT and YNNKEL (reference sequence). Trimming removed 1 base from V and 2 bases from J, with 15 bases in between.

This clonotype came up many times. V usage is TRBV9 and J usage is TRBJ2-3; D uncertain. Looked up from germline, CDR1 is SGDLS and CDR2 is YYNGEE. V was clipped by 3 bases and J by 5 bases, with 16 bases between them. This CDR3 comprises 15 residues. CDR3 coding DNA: TGTGCCAGCAGCGCCCAGACCAGCCTAAAAGATACGCAGTATTTT. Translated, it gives CASSAQTSLKDTQYF.

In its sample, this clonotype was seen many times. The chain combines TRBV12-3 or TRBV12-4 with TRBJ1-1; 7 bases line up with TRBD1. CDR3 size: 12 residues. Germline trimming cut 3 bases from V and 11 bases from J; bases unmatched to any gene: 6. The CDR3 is CASSFWGQRAFF. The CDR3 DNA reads TGTGCCAGCAGTTTTTGGGGACAGCGGGCTTTCTTT.

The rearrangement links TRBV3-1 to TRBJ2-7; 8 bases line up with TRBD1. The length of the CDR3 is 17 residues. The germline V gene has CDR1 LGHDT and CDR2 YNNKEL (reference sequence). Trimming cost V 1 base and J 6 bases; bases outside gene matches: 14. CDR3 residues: CASSQVLGTGDKGEQYF. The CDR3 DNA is TGTGCCAGCAGCCAAGTGCTGGGGACAGGCGATAAGGGCGAGCAGTACTTC.

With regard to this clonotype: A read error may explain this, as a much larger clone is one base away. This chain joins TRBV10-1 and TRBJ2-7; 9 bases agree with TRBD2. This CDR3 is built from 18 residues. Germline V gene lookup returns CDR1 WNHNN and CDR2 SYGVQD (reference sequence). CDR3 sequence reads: CAISESVSGGAWFYEQYF. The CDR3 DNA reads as TGCGCCATCAGTGAGTCGGTTAGCGGGGGCGCGTGGTTCTACGAGCAGTACTTC.

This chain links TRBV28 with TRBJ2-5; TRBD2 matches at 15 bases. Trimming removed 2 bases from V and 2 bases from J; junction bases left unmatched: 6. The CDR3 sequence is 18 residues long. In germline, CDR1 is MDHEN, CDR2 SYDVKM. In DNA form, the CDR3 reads TGTGCCAGCAGTTTAGGACTAGCGGGGGGGATTGAACAAGAGACCCAGTACTTC. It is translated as CASSLGLAGGIEQETQYF.

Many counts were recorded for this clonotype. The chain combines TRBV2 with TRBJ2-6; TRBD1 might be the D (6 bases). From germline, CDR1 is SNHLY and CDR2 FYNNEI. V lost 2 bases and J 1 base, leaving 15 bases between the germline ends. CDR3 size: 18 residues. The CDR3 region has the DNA TGTGCCAGCAGTGAATGGGGGCCCCCTTTTTCTGGGGCCAACGTCCTGACTTTC. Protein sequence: CASSEWGPPFSGANVLTF.

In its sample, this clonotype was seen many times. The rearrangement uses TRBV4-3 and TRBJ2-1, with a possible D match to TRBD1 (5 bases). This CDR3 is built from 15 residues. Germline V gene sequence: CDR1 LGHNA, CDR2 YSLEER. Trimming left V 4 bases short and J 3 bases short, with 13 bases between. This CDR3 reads CASSPTQGLYNEQFF. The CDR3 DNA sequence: TGCGCCAGCAGCCCGACTCAGGGTCTCTACAATGAGCAGTTCTTC.

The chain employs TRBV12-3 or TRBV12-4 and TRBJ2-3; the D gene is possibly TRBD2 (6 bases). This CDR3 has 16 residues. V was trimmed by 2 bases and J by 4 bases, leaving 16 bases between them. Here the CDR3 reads CASSLNGGLIPDTQYF. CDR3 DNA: TGTGCCAGCAGTTTAAACGGGGGTCTTATCCCAGATACGCAGTATTTT.

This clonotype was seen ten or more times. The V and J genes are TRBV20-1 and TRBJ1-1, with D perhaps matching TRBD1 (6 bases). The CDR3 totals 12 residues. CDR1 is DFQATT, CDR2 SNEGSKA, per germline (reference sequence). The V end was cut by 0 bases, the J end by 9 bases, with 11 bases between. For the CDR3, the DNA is TGCAGTGCTAGAGATACAGGGCGGCAAGCTTTCTTT. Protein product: CSARDTGRQAFF.

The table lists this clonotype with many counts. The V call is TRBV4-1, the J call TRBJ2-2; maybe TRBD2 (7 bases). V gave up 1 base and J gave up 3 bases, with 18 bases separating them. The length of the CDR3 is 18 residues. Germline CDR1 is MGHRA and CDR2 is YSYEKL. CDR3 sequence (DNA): TGCGCCAGCAGCCAAGTCCTCCTGGGGGGGGCTGACACCGGGGAGCTGTTTTTT. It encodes CASSQVLLGGADTGELFF.

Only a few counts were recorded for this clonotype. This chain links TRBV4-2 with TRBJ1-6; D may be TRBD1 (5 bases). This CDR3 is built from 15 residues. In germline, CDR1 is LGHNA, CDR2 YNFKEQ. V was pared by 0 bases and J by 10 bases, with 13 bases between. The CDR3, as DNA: TGTGCCAGCAGCCAAGAGGCGGGGGGATCCTCACCCCTCCACTTT. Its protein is CASSQEAGGSSPLHF.

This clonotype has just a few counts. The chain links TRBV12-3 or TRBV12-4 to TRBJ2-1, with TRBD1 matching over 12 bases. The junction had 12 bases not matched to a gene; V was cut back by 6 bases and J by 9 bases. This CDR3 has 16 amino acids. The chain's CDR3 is CASRTTGTGGSVEQFF. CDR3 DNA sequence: TGTGCCAGCAGAACGACCGGGACAGGGGGCTCTGTTGAGCAGTTCTTC.

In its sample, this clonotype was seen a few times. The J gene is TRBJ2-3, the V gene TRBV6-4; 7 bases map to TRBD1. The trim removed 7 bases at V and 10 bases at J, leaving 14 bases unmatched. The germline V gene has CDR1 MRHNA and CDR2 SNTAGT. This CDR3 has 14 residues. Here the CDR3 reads CASMPNRDQGAQYF. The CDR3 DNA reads TGTGCCAGCATGCCAAACCGGGACCAGGGGGCGCAGTATTTT.

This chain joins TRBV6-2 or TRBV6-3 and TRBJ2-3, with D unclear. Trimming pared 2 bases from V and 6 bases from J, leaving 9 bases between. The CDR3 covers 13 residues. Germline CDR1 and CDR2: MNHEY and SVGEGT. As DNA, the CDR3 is TGTGCCAGCAGTTACGGATCCGGGGATACGCAGTATTTT. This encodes CASSYGSGDTQYF.